A selection of T cell receptor beta chains follows, all from one sample in a study of blood T cell repertoires in COVID-19. Produced via immunoSEQ multiplex PCR; TCRdb's table is partial and in-frame only. This repertoire shows some 100,000 clones, 89% found once; its top ten account for less than 6.5%. The sequencing sample was made of peripheral blood. All receptors derive from a woman aged 80 or over with active COVID-19. CDR3s include the opening cysteine and the closing phenylalanine or tryptophan. A D gene is named only where the DNA matches it firmly. Where a row states a size, it is once, few, many or the class of an expanded clone; other rows omit it.

>TRBD1|-|TRBV7-9|TRBJ2-2
TGTGCCAGCAGCTTTGGTCCAGGGGGCACCGGGGAGCTGTTTTTT
CASSFGPGGTGELFF
>TRBD1|once|TRBV11-2|TRBJ1-1
TGTGCCAGCAGCCCGAATAGTCCCGGGACAGGGGAGGGAGCTTTCTTT
CASSPNSPGTGEGAFF
>-|-|TRBV3-1/TRBV3-2|TRBJ2-6
TGTGCTGTAGGGACTCCTCGCTCTGGGGCCAACGTCCTGACTTTC
CAVGTPRSGANVLTF
>TRBD2|few|TRBV7-2|TRBJ2-3
TGTGCCAGCAGCCGGACTAGCGGGAGTTTCAAAGATACGCAGTATTTT
CASSRTSGSFKDTQYF
>TRBD2|-|TRBV5-5|TRBJ2-3
TGTGCCAGCAGCCCTACAAGCGGGACCAGCACAGATACGCAGTATTTT
CASSPTSGTSTDTQYF
>-|-|TRBV13|TRBJ2-3
TGTGCCAGCAGCAAATCCGGGACAACCACAGATACGCAGTATTTT
CASSKSGTTTDTQYF
>-|-|TRBV11-2|TRBJ1-3
TGTGCCAGCAGCCGCCCGCAGGGTCGGTTCTCTGGAAACACCATATATTTT
CASSRPQGRFSGNTIYF
>-|-|TRBV4-1|TRBJ2-3
TGCGCCAGCAGCCCCGAACAAGATACGCAGTATTTT
CASSPEQDTQYF
>-|-|TRBV2|TRBJ1-3
TGTGCCAGCAGTGTTTTTATTTCTGGAAACACCATATATTTT
CASSVFISGNTIYF
>TRBD2|-|TRBV4-3|TRBJ2-1
TGCGCCAGCAGCCGAAAGACTAGCGGGGACTACAATGAGCAGTTCTTC
CASSRKTSGDYNEQFF
>TRBD2|-|TRBV5-1|TRBJ2-7
TGCGCCAGCGGACTAGCGGGGACCTACGAGCAGTACTTC
CASGLAGTYEQYF
>-|few|TRBV6-2/TRBV6-3|TRBJ1-1
TGTGCCAGCAGTTACGACCCAGCCGGAGGGCGATGGAGGCCTGAAGCTTTCTTT
CASSYDPAGGRWRPEAFF
>TRBD1|-|TRBV13|TRBJ1-2
TGTGCCAGCAGCTCCAGACAGGGTGAGGGGGGCTACACCTTC
CASSSRQGEGGYTF
>-|few|TRBV19|TRBJ2-1
TGTGCCAGTAGTATAGAAGCTAGGAGGGCCTCCTACAATGAGCAGTTCTTC
CASSIEARRASYNEQFF
>-|-|TRBV4-1|TRBJ1-3
TGCGCCAGCAGCCAAGGGGACTTGGCGAACACCATATATTTT
CASSQGDLANTIYF
>TRBD1|-|TRBV6-6|TRBJ1-5
TGTGCCAGCAGTTTTAACGGACAGGGGAATCAGCCCCAGCATTTT
CASSFNGQGNQPQHF
>-|-|TRBV4-3|TRBJ2-7
TGCGCCAGCAGCCTTGGTATGCGGAATGGGGGGTTGGACTACGAGCAGTACTTC
CASSLGMRNGGLDYEQYF
>-|few|TRBV7-9|TRBJ2-2
TGTGCCGGTACCGGGACTAACACCGGGGAGCTGTTTTTT
CAGTGTNTGELFF
>TRBD2|few|TRBV9|TRBJ2-7
TGTGCCAGCAGCGGCGGGACTAGCGGGACCTACGAGCAGTACTTC
CASSGGTSGTYEQYF
>TRBD1|-|TRBV18|TRBJ2-1
TGTGCCAGCTCATTGGGACAGGGCTCCTACAATGAGCAGTTCTTC
CASSLGQGSYNEQFF
>TRBD2|-|TRBV18|TRBJ2-1
TGTGCCAGCTCACCCACTACCGATAGCGGGAGGGGAACGAAGCAGTTCTTC
CASSPTTDSGRGTKQFF
>TRBD1|few|TRBV9|TRBJ2-6
TGTGCCAGCAGCGCTCCGACAGGGCGCTCTGGGGCCAACGTCCTGACTTTC
CASSAPTGRSGANVLTF
>TRBD1|once|TRBV2|TRBJ2-7
TGTGCCAGCAGTGCCGACAGGGGGTTCTACTTC
CASSADRGFYF
>-|-|TRBV11-2|TRBJ2-7
TGTGCCAGCAGCCCCGGGACACTACAAACCTACGAGCAGTACTTC
CASSPGTLQTYEQYF
>TRBD1|-|TRBV10-3|TRBJ2-7
TGTGCCATCAGGAACGGGATCGGGACAGGGTCCCACGAGCAGTACTTC
CAIRNGIGTGSHEQYF
>-|once|TRBV2|TRBJ2-7
TGTGCCAGCAGGTACTACGAGCAGTACTTC
CASRYYEQYF
>-|-|TRBV19|TRBJ2-5
TGTGCCAGTAGCGGATCTAGCGCCGAGACCCAGTACTTC
CASSGSSAETQYF
>-|-|TRBV24-1|TRBJ2-3
TGTGCCACCAGTAGCAGGGGCACAGATACGCAGTATTTT
CATSSRGTDTQYF
>TRBD2|-|TRBV19|TRBJ2-1
TGTGCCAGTAGTATCCCCTACCTAGCGGGAGGCGACTTGAATGAGCAGTTCTTC
CASSIPYLAGGDLNEQFF
>TRBD1|-|TRBV30|TRBJ1-1
TGTGCCTGGAGTGTACGGGACAGGGTGGGCACTGAAGCTTTCTTT
CAWSVRDRVGTEAFF
>TRBD2|-|TRBV11-2|TRBJ2-1
TGTGCCAGCAGACCCTATACCCCCCTAGCGGGAGGGAGGCATGAGCAGTTCTTC
CASRPYTPLAGGRHEQFF
>-|-|TRBV6-2/TRBV6-3|TRBJ2-1
TGTGCCAGCAGTACAACGGGGTACAATGAGCAGTTCTTC
CASSTTGYNEQFF
>-|-|TRBV28|TRBJ2-7
TGTGCCAGCAGTCCCCTATCCAGGGAGCAGTACTTC
CASSPLSREQYF
>TRBD1|-|TRBV2|TRBJ2-2
TGTGCCAGCGTCCTAGACAGGGGGCGTGCCGGGGAGCTGTTTTTT
CASVLDRGRAGELFF
>TRBD2|-|TRBV7-2|TRBJ2-3
TGTGCCAGCAGCCTACGTGGACTAGAAGGCACAGATACGCAGTATTTT
CASSLRGLEGTDTQYF
>-|-|TRBV23-1|TRBJ2-3
TGCGCCAGCAGTCGAGTGGACCGGGACACCATCACAGATACGCAGTATTTT
CASSRVDRDTITDTQYF
>TRBD1|-|TRBV28|TRBJ2-5
TGTGCCAGCAGCTACTCCTCGGGACAGGGGGAATTTGGGCAAGAGACCCAGTACTTC
CASSYSSGQGEFGQETQYF
>-|-|TRBV7-2|TRBJ2-7
TGTGCCAGCAGCCACGGCGGTATAGCCGAGCAGTACTTC
CASSHGGIAEQYF
>TRBD1|few|TRBV27|TRBJ2-7
TGTGCCAGCAGTTCAGGACAGGCCCACCCCTACGAGCAGTACTTC
CASSSGQAHPYEQYF
>-|-|TRBV4-2|TRBJ2-7
TGTGCCAGCAGCCCTCGGACGGGAGCCTACGAGCAGTACTTC
CASSPRTGAYEQYF